The 4 T cell receptor beta chains listed next were all sequenced from one sample in a study of OX40 agonist ivuxolimab in advanced cancers. Assay: immunoSEQ multiplex PCR; the TCRdb copy retains only in-frame clones and omits some. Of 35,000 to 45,000 clones in the sample, around 83% were seen once. Sequencing used CD4+ or CD8+ T cells sorted from blood, obtained in a trial of the OX40 agonist ivuxolimab. The source is an adult with an advanced solid tumor such as melanoma, head and neck, liver or kidney cancer.

V gene TRBV28 combines with J gene TRBJ2-5, with TRBD2 matching 12 bases. The J segment lost 2 bases and the V segment lost 3 bases, leaving 4 bases of the junction unmatched. This CDR3 has 16 amino acids. Germline-derived CDR1 and CDR2 are MDHEN and SYDVKM. The CDR3 sequence is CASSFRTSGAQETQYF. CDR3 DNA sequence: TGTGCCAGCAGTTTCCGGACTAGCGGGGCACAAGAGACCCAGTACTTC.

This clone was seen only once. The chain uses TRBV9 and TRBJ1-4; D call uncertain. V was trimmed by 1 base and J by 2 bases, leaving 6 bases between them. From germline, CDR1 is SGDLS and CDR2 YYNGEE. The CDR3 loop spans 14 amino acids. The CDR3 is CASSVSSTNEKLFF. In nucleotides, the CDR3 is TGTGCCAGCAGCGTATCCTCGACTAATGAAAAACTGTTTTTT.

This chain links TRBV9 with TRBJ2-3; 10 positions match TRBD2. The CDR3 runs 15 residues. J gave up 2 bases and V 4 bases, and 4 bases lay outside the gene matches. Germline loops: CDR1 SGDLS, CDR2 YYNGEE. CDR3 in DNA: TGTGCCAGCAGCCCCAGCGGGGGGGACACAGATACGCAGTATTTT. Translating gives CASSPSGGDTDTQYF.

Here the CDR3 reads CASSPEKHIQYF. CDR3 DNA: TGCGCCAGCAGCCCAGAGAAGCACATTCAGTACTTC. The chain joins TRBV10-1 to TRBJ2-4; D unresolved. This CDR3 has 12 residues. Germline V lookup: CDR1 WNHNN, CDR2 SYGVQD (reference sequence). Trimming pared 6 bases from V and 8 bases from J, leaving 11 bases between.